A selection of T cell receptor beta chains follows, all from one sample in a study of cytotoxic CD8 clonotypes in ibrutinib-treated CLL. Method: immunoSEQ multiplex PCR; TCRdb's copy keeps in-frame clones and lacks some. The table has over 100,000 clones, about 53% seen once. The starting material was PBMCs, obtained after 24 months of ibrutinib treatment. These receptors were taken from a human donor with chronic lymphocytic leukemia. The CDR3 runs from the conserved cysteine through the conserved F or W. A D gene is named only where the DNA matches it firmly. Not all rows give a size; the values are once, few, many and, for expanded clones, a class.

clone_size: .; d_call: TRBD1; v_call: TRBV2; j_call: TRBJ1-6; cdr3_aa: CASSDSTGKWTLHF; cdr3_nt: TGTGCCAGCAGCGACTCGACAGGGAAGTGGACCCTCCACTTT
clone_size: .; d_call: TRBD1; v_call: TRBV10-3; j_call: TRBJ2-7; cdr3_aa: CAISVDRGAYEQYF; cdr3_nt: TGTGCCATCAGTGTTGACAGGGGGGCCTACGAGCAGTACTTC
clone_size: .; d_call: .; v_call: TRBV12-1; j_call: TRBJ2-1; cdr3_aa: CASSTSGEPIWNEQFF; cdr3_nt: TGTGCCAGCAGCACTAGCGGGGAACCCATTTGGAATGAGCAGTTCTTC
clone_size: .; d_call: .; v_call: TRBV7-3; j_call: TRBJ2-3; cdr3_aa: CASSTDRMDTQYF; cdr3_nt: TGTGCCAGCAGCACCGACAGGATGGATACGCAGTATTTT
clone_size: .; d_call: .; v_call: TRBV2; j_call: TRBJ1-1; cdr3_aa: CASSQMNTEAFF; cdr3_nt: TGTGCCAGCAGTCAAATGAACACTGAAGCTTTCTTT
clone_size: .; d_call: TRBD1; v_call: TRBV5-1; j_call: TRBJ1-1; cdr3_aa: CASSLVGDRTEAFF; cdr3_nt: TGCGCCAGCAGCTTGGTTGGGGACAGGACTGAAGCTTTCTTT
clone_size: .; d_call: .; v_call: TRBV6-1; j_call: TRBJ2-5; cdr3_aa: CASIEYPSQETQYF; cdr3_nt: TGTGCCAGCATAGAGTACCCGAGCCAAGAGACCCAGTACTTC
clone_size: .; d_call: .; v_call: TRBV18; j_call: TRBJ2-4; cdr3_aa: CASSPPTGTKNIQYF; cdr3_nt: TGTGCCAGCTCACCGCCTACAGGGACCAAAAACATTCAGTACTTC
clone_size: few; d_call: .; v_call: TRBV30; j_call: TRBJ1-5; cdr3_aa: CAWSVRVVGQPQHF; cdr3_nt: TGTGCCTGGAGTGTACGTGTAGTGGGTCAGCCCCAGCATTTT
clone_size: once; d_call: .; v_call: TRBV6-5; j_call: TRBJ1-2; cdr3_aa: CASSQVRGDYGYTF; cdr3_nt: TGTGCCAGCAGTCAAGTAAGGGGTGACTATGGCTACACCTTC
clone_size: .; d_call: .; v_call: TRBV30; j_call: TRBJ2-7; cdr3_aa: CAWRTQGIGYEQYF; cdr3_nt: TGTGCCTGGAGGACACAGGGTATAGGCTACGAGCAGTACTTC
clone_size: .; d_call: .; v_call: TRBV6-5; j_call: TRBJ1-1; cdr3_aa: CASSYSPLRTEAFF; cdr3_nt: TGTGCCAGCAGTTACTCACCTTTGCGCACTGAAGCTTTCTTT
clone_size: few; d_call: .; v_call: TRBV25-1; j_call: TRBJ2-3; cdr3_aa: CASSSLPFTDTQYF; cdr3_nt: TGTGCCAGCAGTTCCCTCCCTTTCACAGATACGCAGTATTTT
clone_size: .; d_call: .; v_call: TRBV7-3; j_call: TRBJ2-7; cdr3_aa: CASSPSQRLIYEQYF; cdr3_nt: TGTGCCAGCAGTCCGTCCCAGCGATTGATCTACGAGCAGTACTTC
clone_size: .; d_call: .; v_call: TRBV6-6; j_call: TRBJ2-7; cdr3_aa: CASSYETTYEQYF; cdr3_nt: TGTGCCAGCAGTTACGAGACAACCTACGAGCAGTACTTC
clone_size: .; d_call: TRBD1; v_call: TRBV5-1; j_call: TRBJ2-5; cdr3_aa: CASSTSAKTGDGETQYF; cdr3_nt: TGCGCCAGCAGCACTTCCGCGAAGACAGGGGACGGAGAGACCCAGTACTTC
clone_size: .; d_call: .; v_call: TRBV6-1; j_call: TRBJ1-4; cdr3_aa: CASSDWGGVKLFF; cdr3_nt: TGTGCCAGCAGTGATTGGGGGGGGGTGAAACTGTTTTTT
clone_size: .; d_call: .; v_call: TRBV5-3; j_call: TRBJ2-7; cdr3_aa: CARSFLTCYEQYF; cdr3_nt: TGTGCCAGAAGCTTTCTGACTTGTTACGAGCAGTACTTC
clone_size: .; d_call: .; v_call: TRBV5-1; j_call: TRBJ1-4; cdr3_aa: CASSSTGYRNEKLFF; cdr3_nt: TGCGCCAGCAGCAGTACAGGGTATCGGAATGAAAAACTGTTTTTT
clone_size: .; d_call: .; v_call: TRBV6-1; j_call: TRBJ1-5; cdr3_aa: CASSEGGYGNQPQHF; cdr3_nt: TGTGCCAGCAGTGAAGGGGGGTATGGCAATCAGCCCCAGCATTTT
clone_size: .; d_call: .; v_call: TRBV5-3; j_call: TRBJ1-3; cdr3_aa: CARSLEQGEGTGSGNTIYF; cdr3_nt: TGTGCCAGAAGCTTGGAGCAGGGTGAGGGCACCGGCTCTGGAAACACCATATATTTT
clone_size: .; d_call: .; v_call: TRBV5-1; j_call: TRBJ2-1; cdr3_aa: CASSLDSSLGNEQFF; cdr3_nt: TGCGCCAGCAGCTTGGATAGCAGTCTAGGTAATGAGCAGTTCTTC
clone_size: .; d_call: .; v_call: TRBV15; j_call: TRBJ2-7; cdr3_aa: CATSRRQALPYF; cdr3_nt: TGTGCCACCAGCAGGCGACAGGCCTTACCGTACTTC
clone_size: few; d_call: .; v_call: TRBV11-3; j_call: TRBJ1-6; cdr3_aa: CASSPDSYNSPLHF; cdr3_nt: TGTGCCAGCAGCCCGGACAGCTATAATTCACCCCTCCACTTT
clone_size: .; d_call: .; v_call: TRBV11-3; j_call: TRBJ2-7; cdr3_aa: CASSFSLGSYEQYF; cdr3_nt: TGTGCCAGCAGCTTTTCTCTCGGCTCCTACGAGCAGTACTTC
clone_size: .; d_call: TRBD1; v_call: TRBV6-6; j_call: TRBJ2-2; cdr3_aa: CASNPGTGATGELFF; cdr3_nt: TGTGCCAGCAACCCCGGGACAGGGGCCACCGGGGAGCTGTTTTTT
clone_size: .; d_call: .; v_call: TRBV19; j_call: TRBJ2-7; cdr3_aa: CASSTLPGSSYEQYF; cdr3_nt: TGTGCCAGTAGTACCCTCCCAGGGTCCTCCTACGAGCAGTACTTC
clone_size: .; d_call: .; v_call: TRBV5-1; j_call: TRBJ1-5; cdr3_aa: CASSQSGSADQPQHF; cdr3_nt: TGCGCCAGCAGCCAATCAGGGTCAGCGGATCAGCCCCAGCATTTT
clone_size: .; d_call: TRBD1; v_call: TRBV7-2; j_call: TRBJ2-1; cdr3_aa: CASSLAGTGIHEQFF; cdr3_nt: TGTGCCAGCAGCTTAGCCGGGACAGGGATCCATGAGCAGTTCTTC
clone_size: .; d_call: .; v_call: TRBV29-1; j_call: TRBJ2-7; cdr3_aa: CSVEAERSYEQYF; cdr3_nt: TGCAGCGTTGAAGCCGAGAGGTCCTACGAGCAGTACTTC
clone_size: .; d_call: TRBD1; v_call: TRBV30; j_call: TRBJ1-1; cdr3_aa: CAWSPGGTGGAEAFF; cdr3_nt: TGTGCCTGGAGCCCTGGGGGGACAGGGGGCGCAGAAGCTTTCTTT
clone_size: few; d_call: .; v_call: TRBV12-5; j_call: TRBJ1-2; cdr3_aa: CASGLGSRGAGKDYGYTF; cdr3_nt: TGTGCTAGTGGTTTGGGGTCGAGGGGCGCGGGTAAGGACTATGGCTACACCTTC